This passage covers 30 T cell receptor beta chains from one sample sequenced in a study of T cells in Graves' hyperthyroidism and ophthalmopathy. From RNA transcripts, TCR beta CDR3 regions were amplified. The primer set for the first-round RT-PCR of the TCR CDR3 was HTBI. TCRdb used MiXCR to reprocess the multiplex PCR reads, holding one entry per CDR3 protein. Among roughly 57,000 distinct CDR3 sequences, approximately 57% were seen once, and the ten largest hold approximately 3.3%. The sample was blood. These receptors were collected from a woman aged 55-69 years with Graves' ophthalmopathy.

The chain employs TRBV19 and TRBJ2-7, with D possibly being TRBD2 (5 bases). V lost 5 bases, J lost 0 bases, and 14 bases lay in between. Germline-derived CDR1 and CDR2 are LNHDA and SQIVND (reference sequence). This CDR3 has 15 amino acids. CDR3 sequence reads: CASSPEPAASYEQYF. As DNA, the CDR3 is TGTGCCAGTAGTCCTGAGCCAGCGGCCTCCTACGAGCAGTACTTC.

In its sample, this clonotype was seen many times. V is TRBV7-9 and J is TRBJ1-2, with a weak D call TRBD1 (6 bases). V lost 5 bases and J 7 bases, leaving 20 bases between the germline ends. Germline CDR1 reads SEHNR; CDR2 reads FQNEAQ (reference sequence). This CDR3 is 15 amino acids long. The CDR3 here is CASSPDLGTPIGYTF. CDR3 nucleotides: TGTGCCAGCAGCCCCGACCTCGGGACACCTATTGGCTACACCTTC.

The J gene is TRBJ1-1, the V gene TRBV9, with 9 bases lining up with TRBD1. Germline-derived CDR1 and CDR2 are SGDLS and YYNGEE. The CDR3 is 14 amino acids. With 0 bases clipped from V and 6 bases from J, the junction kept 3 bases outside the gene matches. CDR3 sequence (DNA): TGTGCCAGCAGCGTAGGGGACAGGGCGTCTGAAGCTTTCTTT. Protein product: CASSVGDRASEAFF.

This chain uses TRBV9 with TRBJ2-7; 13 nucleotides line up with TRBD2. Germline CDR1 reads SGDLS; CDR2 reads YYNGEE. With 2 bases clipped from V and 2 bases from J, the junction kept 1 base outside the gene matches. The CDR3 has 15 amino acids. DNA for the CDR3: TGTGCCAGCAGCGTGGGGACTAGCGGGGCCTACGAGCAGTACTTC. Protein: CASSVGTSGAYEQYF.

Remarks on this clonotype: Since the CDR3 does not end with the conserved phenylalanine or tryptophan, this likely comes from a read error. The limits of the CDR3 on the DNA are not certain, so only TCRdb's listed CDR3 is given. The V call is TRBV12-3 or TRBV12-4, the J call TRBJ2-7. The CDR3 is 16 residues long, ends included. The CDR3 sequence: CASSSTPTDGTYEQCL.

The chain uses TRBV7-3 and TRBJ2-3; 8 positions match TRBD1. Germline V gene data show CDR1 as SGHTA and CDR2 as FQGTGA. The junction had 4 bases not matched to a gene; V was cut back by 4 bases and J by 4 bases. CDR3 length: 14 residues. CDR3 protein: CASSSHRGSDTQYF. The DNA of the CDR3 is TGTGCCAGCAGCTCACACAGGGGGTCAGATACGCAGTATTTT.

The chain has TRBV15 and TRBJ1-6; D unresolved. Germline loops: CDR1 LNHNV, CDR2 YYDKDF (reference sequence). The CDR3 consists of 15 residues. V was cut by 7 bases and J by 11 bases, with 21 bases left in between. The CDR3 DNA follows: TGTGCCACCAACCCTCGTTCCACAGCAAATACACCCCTCCACTTT. Protein product: CATNPRSTANTPLHF. Filled out from reference TRBV15 and TRBJ1-6, the complete variable domain reads DAMVIQNPRYQVTQFGKPVTLSCSQTLNHNVMYWYQQKSSQAPKLLFHYYDKDFNNEADTPDNFQSRRPNTSFCFLDIRSPGLGDTAMYLCATNPRSTANTPLHFGNGTRLTVT.

The chain recombines TRBV5-4 with TRBJ1-6; unclear D gene. The CDR3 contains 14 residues. The germline V gene encodes CDR1 SGHNT and CDR2 YYREEE (reference sequence). The germline V and J ends were trimmed by 3 bases and 7 bases, with 11 bases remaining between them. The chain's CDR3 is CASSSPGPNSPLHF. CDR3 DNA sequence: TGTGCCAGCAGCTCTCCCGGGCCGAATTCACCCCTCCACTTT.

The V call is TRBV9, the J call TRBJ1-2; possibly TRBD1 for D (5 bases). The CDR3 consists of 16 residues. V was trimmed by 3 bases and J by 5 bases, leaving 20 bases between them. Germline CDR1 reads SGDLS; CDR2 reads YYNGEE. DNA for the CDR3: TGTGCCAGCAGCGGGGGACTAGCGGGAATGCAGTATGGCTACACCTTC. Translation gives CASSGGLAGMQYGYTF.

The chain carries TRBV15 and TRBJ2-7; D is possibly TRBD1 (6 bases). V lost 3 bases, J lost 2 bases, and 11 bases lay in between. The CDR3 runs to 14 residues. CDR1 and CDR2 from the germline V gene are LNHNV and YYDKDF (reference sequence). CDR3 nucleotides: TGTGCCACCAGCAGGTCGGGACAAACCTACGAGCAGTACTTC. This translates into CATSRSGQTYEQYF.

The chain recombines TRBV10-3 with TRBJ1-1, with a weak D call TRBD1 (5 bases). Trimming took 2 bases from V and 0 from J, leaving 19 bases between them. The CDR3 has 18 residues. CDR1 and CDR2 (germline): ENHRY, SYGVKD. The CDR3 DNA is TGTGCCATCAGTGAGGGGGCATGGGGGGGACCGGTGAACACTGAAGCTTTCTTT. Amino acid sequence: CAISEGAWGGPVNTEAFF.

Points on this clonotype: The DNA is left out, because the CDR3 cannot be placed on it with certainty; the CDR3 is given as TCRdb lists it. This chain joins TRBV2 and TRBJ2-5; the table calls TRBD1, which could not be checked here. The CDR3 spans 21 amino acids, including both terminal residues. Germline V CDR1 and CDR2: SNHLY, FYNNEI. The CDR3 spells CASSIWGAKEKLFFGSGTQYF.

CDR3 in DNA: TGCAGTGCTAGGCGACAGGCGGGGGGGAGCACAGATACGCAGTATTTT. This translates into CSARRQAGGSTDTQYF. The chain joins TRBV20-1 to TRBJ2-3; TRBD2 matches 9 bases. The CDR3 extends over 16 amino acids. V dropped 3 bases and J dropped 0; count of bases not matched to a gene: 7. Germline loops: CDR1 DFQATT, CDR2 SNEGSKA (reference sequence).

This clonotype has at least ten counts. The chain couples TRBV18 to TRBJ1-3; D not resolved. Germline values: CDR1 KGHSH, CDR2 LQKENI. Trimming pared 3 bases from V and 4 bases from J, leaving 4 bases between. The CDR3 runs to 12 residues. CDR3 DNA: TGTGCCAGCTCACCTTCAGGAAACACCATATATTTT. Residues: CASSPSGNTIYF.

This CDR3 reads CASSEAGGPDTQFF. Written as DNA, the CDR3 is TGTGCCAGCAGTGAAGCAGGGGGTCCAGATACGCAGTTCTTC. The chain joins TRBV2 to TRBJ2-1; D is perhaps TRBD1 (6 bases). V shed 0 bases and J shed 12 bases, with 15 bases lying between them. The CDR3 covers 14 residues. The V gene's germline CDR1 is SNHLY and CDR2 FYNNEI.

This chain links TRBV7-9 with TRBJ2-3, with TRBD2 matching over 13 bases. V was pared by 4 bases and J by 0 bases, with 1 base of the junction left unmatched. The germline V gene encodes CDR1 SEHNR and CDR2 FQNEAQ (reference sequence). This CDR3 is 16 amino acids long. The CDR3 DNA follows: TGTGCCAGCAGCTCGGGACTAGCGGGGAGCACAGATACGCAGTATTTT. It codes for CASSSGLAGSTDTQYF.

The chain recombines TRBV5-8 with TRBJ2-6; D call uncertain. This CDR3 is 13 amino acids long. Germline CDR1 is SGHTS and CDR2 is YDEGEE. The germline V and J ends were trimmed by 4 bases and 4 bases, with 6 bases remaining between them. Here the CDR3 reads CASSPAGANVLTF. The CDR3 coding sequence is TGTGCCAGCAGCCCCGCAGGGGCCAACGTCCTGACTTTC.

The chain carries TRBV19 and TRBJ2-6; D is unclear. The CDR3 has 15 amino acids. V dropped 1 base and J dropped 7 bases, with 11 bases sitting between them. The germline V gene has CDR1 LNHDA and CDR2 SQIVND (reference sequence). The CDR3 is CASSIGWARANVLTF. The CDR3 DNA follows: TGTGCCAGTAGTATAGGGTGGGCTAGAGCCAACGTCCTGACTTTC.

This clonotype came up many times. V usage is TRBV12-5 and J usage is TRBJ2-2, with TRBD1 matching 8 bases. CDR1 LGHNT and CDR2 FRNRAP come from the germline V gene. Trimming took 5 bases from V and 5 from J; bases not matched to a gene: 10. This CDR3 region has 16 residues. DNA of the CDR3: TGTGCTAGTGGTATTCCTCCGGGACAGGTGACCGGGGAGCTGTTTTTT. This codes for CASGIPPGQVTGELFF.

The chain links TRBV6-5 to TRBJ2-3; TRBD1 aligns across 9 bases. Per germline, CDR1 MNHEY and CDR2 SVGAGI. The CDR3 extends over 15 amino acids. V trimming: 4 bases; J trimming: 0 bases; junction bases outside the gene matches: 2. CDR3 nucleotide sequence: TGTGCCAGCAGTTCCGGACAGGGGAGCACAGATACGCAGTATTTT. This encodes CASSSGQGSTDTQYF.

This clonotype was picked up many times. V usage is TRBV6-1 and J usage is TRBJ2-4; TRBD1 aligns across 8 bases. CDR3 length equals 15 residues. V dropped 8 bases and J dropped 5; count of bases not matched to a gene: 11. CDR1 MNHNS and CDR2 SASEGT come from the germline V gene. In nucleotides, the CDR3 is TGTGCCAGCGGACGCAAGAAGGACAGGGAAAACATTCAGTACTTC. This codes for CASGRKKDRENIQYF.

The chain is built from TRBV6-5 and TRBJ1-1, with unresolved D. The CDR3 has 14 amino acids. CDR1 is MNHEY, CDR2 SVGAGI, per germline. V lost 5 bases and J 1 base, leaving 11 bases between the germline ends. CDR3 in amino acids: CASSRPGGNTEAFF. The CDR3, as DNA: TGTGCCAGCAGTCGACCGGGAGGGAACACTGAAGCTTTCTTT.

The rearrangement links TRBV10-3 to TRBJ1-1; TRBD1 aligns across 8 bases. After removal of 6 bases from V and 2 bases from J, the junction contained 2 bases not matched to a gene. The germline V gene has CDR1 ENHRY and CDR2 SYGVKD. The CDR3 is 13 amino acids. CDR3 region: CAISGQGNTEAFF. The CDR3 coding sequence is TGTGCCATCAGCGGACAGGGTAACACTGAAGCTTTCTTT.

In nucleotides, the CDR3 is TGCAGCGTATCTAGCTATGTCACAGATACGCAGTATTTT. Protein sequence: CSVSSYVTDTQYF. This sequence joins TRBV29-1 and TRBJ2-3; D perhaps matches TRBD2 (5 bases). CDR3 length: 13 residues. Trimming took 6 bases from V and 2 from J, leaving 12 bases between them. CDR1 and CDR2 (germline): SQVTM, ANQGSEA.

This clonotype has a handful of counts. V is TRBV20-1 and J is TRBJ2-3; D unresolved. Trimming took 3 bases from V and 0 from J, leaving 10 bases between them. The CDR3 totals 14 residues. From germline, CDR1 is DFQATT and CDR2 SNEGSKA (reference sequence). The CDR3 loop is CSASGYASTDTQYF. The CDR3 bases are TGCAGTGCTAGTGGCTATGCTAGCACAGATACGCAGTATTTT.

CDR3 in amino acids: CASSVGDNTEAFF. Written as DNA, the CDR3 is TGTGCCAGCAGCGTAGGAGATAACACTGAAGCTTTCTTT. The chain recombines TRBV9 with TRBJ1-1; no reliable D call. CDR1 is SGDLS, CDR2 YYNGEE, per germline. Trimming stripped 0 bases from V and 2 bases from J, with 5 bases between. The CDR3 has 13 amino acids.

Of note for this clonotype: An end of the junction does not agree with germline; a read error may underlie this. The chain recombines TRBV20-1 with TRBJ1-1; the D is unclear. The CDR3 has 11 residues. Germline values: CDR1 DFQATT, CDR2 SNEGSKA (reference sequence). The CDR3 region is CSASSNSEALF. As DNA, the CDR3 is TGCAGTGCTAGTTCAAACAGTGAAGCTCTCTTT.

This clonotype was detected many times. CDR3 DNA sequence: TGTGCCAGTAGTGTGAGAACCGGGGAGCTGTTTTTT. It specifies CASSVRTGELFF. The V call is TRBV19, the J call TRBJ2-2, with D uncertain. V gave up 5 bases and J gave up 5 bases, with 6 bases separating them. Germline V gene lookup returns CDR1 LNHDA and CDR2 SQIVND (reference sequence). The CDR3 consists of 12 residues.

The rearrangement uses TRBV4-1 and TRBJ2-5; 8 bases map to TRBD1. This CDR3 comprises 17 residues. Looked up from germline, CDR1 is MGHRA and CDR2 is YSYEKL. V shed 4 bases, J shed 5 bases, and the junction held 15 bases outside the gene matches. The CDR3 DNA reads as TGCGCCAGCAGCCCGACTGGGACAGGAGCCTTGGGGGAGACCCAGTACTTC. It yields the protein CASSPTGTGALGETQYF.

This clonotype was observed many times. The J gene is TRBJ2-3, the V gene TRBV4-2; 10 bases agree with TRBD2. CDR1 LGHNA and CDR2 YNFKEQ come from the germline V gene. The CDR3 is 18 amino acids. V was clipped by 4 bases and J by 4 bases; unmatched bases: 14. The CDR3 DNA reads TGTGCCAGCAGCCTGCTGGTTCTAGCGGGAGACGGGGCAGATACGCAGTATTTT. Amino acid sequence: CASSLLVLAGDGADTQYF.